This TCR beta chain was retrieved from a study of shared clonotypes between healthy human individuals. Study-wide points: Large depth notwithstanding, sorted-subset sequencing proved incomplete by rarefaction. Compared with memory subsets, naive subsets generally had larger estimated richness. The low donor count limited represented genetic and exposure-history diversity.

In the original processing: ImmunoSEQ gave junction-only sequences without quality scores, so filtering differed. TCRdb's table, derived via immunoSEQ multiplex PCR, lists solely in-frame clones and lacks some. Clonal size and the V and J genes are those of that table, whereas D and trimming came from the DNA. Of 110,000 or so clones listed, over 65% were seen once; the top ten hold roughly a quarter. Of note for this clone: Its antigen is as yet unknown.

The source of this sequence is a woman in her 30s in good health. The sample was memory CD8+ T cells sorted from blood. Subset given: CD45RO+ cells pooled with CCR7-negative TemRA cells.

The CDR3 loop reads CASSPKAPTGKEAFF. CDR3 nucleotides: TGTGCCAGCAGCCCAAAGGCCCCTACGGGAAAGGAAGCTTTCTTT. This chain links TRBV7-9 with TRBJ1-1; D is uncertain. V shed 5 bases and J shed 8 bases, with 21 bases lying between them. The germline CDR1 and CDR2 sequences are SEHNR and FQNEAQ (reference sequence). The CDR3 is 15 amino acids.